This T cell receptor (beta chain) was profiled in a study of vaccination and CD4 T cells after COVID-19. On the study more broadly: A few convalescent patients gave samples at day 14 and days 161 to 241 post-vaccination.

Once obtained from cultured CD4+ T cells, the DNA was sequenced using the Oncomine TCR Beta short-read assay. TCRdb re-derived calls from the PCR reads in MiXCR, one entry per CDR3 protein. The repertoire holds under 20,000 distinct CDR3 sequences, with approximately 56% as singletons. Comments on this clonotype: Its specificity is not known.

Time point: late sampling 161 to 241 days after vaccination in a few convalescent patients. Regarding treatment: approximately nine-day PBMC culture with coronavirus spike peptide pools or control peptides (ViraFEST assay). Dates of PCR positivity, March to December 2020, preceded the US Alpha, Beta and Delta variants. V lost 5 bases and J 9 bases, leaving 23 bases between the germline ends. The CDR3 sequence is 17 residues long. In germline, CDR1 is SGHTA, CDR2 FQGNSA. This chain joins TRBV7-2 and TRBJ1-6, with a possible D match to TRBD1 (5 bases). The sample here was CD4+ T cells from blood, cultured in vitro, taken about 7 months after SARS-CoV-2 vaccination. The receptor comes from a human donor who had recovered from COVID-19. The CDR3 region is CASSPGRWEGVSSPLHF. The CDR3 DNA is TGTGCCAGCAGCCCGGGACGGTGGGAGGGAGTGAGTTCACCCCTCCACTTT.